This T cell receptor beta chain was sequenced for a study of T cell changes during pregnancy in multiple sclerosis. Germline values: CDR1 ENHRY, CDR2 SYGVKD. This CDR3 has 14 residues. The ends lost 5 bases at V and 2 bases at J; junction bases unmatched: 6. Produced via immunoSEQ multiplex PCR; TCRdb's table is partial and in-frame only. Of roughly 89,000 clones listed, roughly 91% are singletons. Sequenced material: peripheral blood, taken in the first trimester of pregnancy. The sequence was collected from a female donor with multiple sclerosis, enrolled in a pregnancy study. This chain uses TRBV10-3 with TRBJ2-7, with TRBD1 identical over 7 bases. The CDR3 DNA sequence: TGTGCCATCAGTTTTGACAGGGAAGCCTACGAGCAGTACTTC. Amino acid sequence: CAISFDREAYEQYF.